This T cell receptor beta chain was sequenced in a study of blood T cell repertoires in COVID-19. Looking at the study overall: From T cells, B-cell-depleted T cells, or PBMCs came the material, which was cDNA or gDNA.

Assay: immunoSEQ multiplex PCR; the TCRdb copy retains only in-frame clones and omits some. The sample contains over 100,000 clones, 86% of which appear only once. Per germline, CDR1 LGHDT and CDR2 YNNKEL (reference sequence). The CDR3 runs to 17 residues. The V and J ends lost 0 bases and 4 bases, in that order; junction bases with no gene match: 6. Patients from Seattle were sampled longitudinally, starting during active infection. The receptor was derived from a woman in her 70s with COVID-19, enrolled during active disease. The chain uses TRBV3-1 (or the pseudogene TRBV3-2) and TRBJ2-1, with 10 bases lining up with TRBD2. Sequences were obtained from peripheral blood. The CDR3 DNA sequence: TGTGCCAGCAGCCAAGATGGTAGCGGGGGGCTATACAATGAGCAGTTCTTC. Translating it yields CASSQDGSGGLYNEQFF.